Following are 18 T cell receptor beta chains from one sample sequenced in a study of shared clonotypes between healthy human individuals. Sequencing used immunoSEQ multiplex PCR; TCRdb keeps in-frame clones, though not all of them. The sample contains fewer than 550,000 clones, nearly 80% of which appear only once. The sample comprised PBMCs. These receptors came from a middle-aged woman in good health. Some clones in this sample may be carry-over from other donors' samples.

This clone was observed once. This chain connects TRBV7-2 to TRBJ2-1; D is undetermined. Germline V lookup: CDR1 SGHTA, CDR2 FQGNSA. The CDR3 is 11 amino acids. V was pared by 3 bases and J by 8 bases, with 5 bases between. The CDR3 region has the DNA TGTGCCAGCAGCTTCGTGGATGAGCAGTTCTTC. As protein: CASSFVDEQFF.

The chain recombines TRBV7-9 with TRBJ2-3; the D is unclear. The V gene's germline CDR1 is SEHNR and CDR2 FQNEAQ (reference sequence). The CDR3 loop spans 13 amino acids. V was clipped by 2 bases and J by 1 base, with 4 bases between them. CDR3 DNA sequence: TGTGCCAGCAGCTTAACCGGCACAGATACGCAGTATTTT. Its protein product is CASSLTGTDTQYF.

The chain uses TRBV27 and TRBJ1-1; the match to TRBD1 covers 7 bases. The J segment lost 4 bases and the V segment lost 5 bases, leaving 4 bases of the junction unmatched. The CDR3 totals 13 residues. The germline CDR1 and CDR2 sequences are MNHEY and SMNVEV (reference sequence). Here the CDR3 reads CASSTTGVTEAFF. For the CDR3, the DNA is TGTGCCAGCAGTACCACAGGGGTCACTGAAGCTTTCTTT.

This clone was seen just once. The J gene is TRBJ2-1, the V gene TRBV2, with D possibly matching TRBD2 (5 bases). Germline assignment: CDR1 SNHLY and CDR2 FYNNEI. CDR3 size: 13 residues. V was shortened by 3 bases and J by 9 bases, with 12 bases between the two germline ends. CDR3 region: CASSDLLATEQFF. CDR3 in DNA: TGTGCCAGCAGTGACCTTCTAGCAACTGAGCAGTTCTTC.

This clone was seen more than once but under ten times. The DNA of the CDR3 is TGTGCCAGCAGTTCCACGGTTATGAACACTGAAGCTTTCTTT. Translated, it gives CASSSTVMNTEAFF. The rearrangement uses TRBV28 and TRBJ1-1; D not certain. V was pared by 4 bases and J by 0 bases, with 9 bases between. Germline V gene sequence: CDR1 MDHEN, CDR2 SYDVKM. The CDR3 totals 14 residues.

J is TRBJ2-7 and V is TRBV7-9; the D is unclear. The CDR3 is made up of 13 amino acids. CDR1 is SEHNR, CDR2 FQNEAQ, per germline (reference sequence). Trimming removed 0 bases from V and 3 bases from J, with 6 bases in between. The CDR3 sequence: CASSLATDYEQYF. The DNA of the CDR3 is TGTGCCAGCAGCTTAGCAACGGACTACGAGCAGTACTTC.

On this clone itself: Additional DNA sequences in this sample encode the identical CDR3. The chain is built from TRBV5-1 and TRBJ1-3; no clear D. Between the trimmed V and J ends, which lost 4 bases and 0 bases, there was a span of 5 bases. The CDR3 loop spans 13 amino acids. Germline V gene sequence: CDR1 SGHRS, CDR2 YFSETQ. The CDR3 loop is CASSTDSGNTIYF. In nucleotides, the CDR3 is TGCGCCAGCAGCACAGACTCTGGAAACACCATATATTTT.

At least ten counts were recorded for this clone. The chain is built from TRBV2 and TRBJ2-7; 9 bases are shared with TRBD1. The length of the CDR3 is 14 residues. The germline V gene encodes CDR1 SNHLY and CDR2 FYNNEI. V lost 6 bases, J lost 4 bases, and 7 bases stayed unmatched. The CDR3 spells CASRETGGLYEQYF. The CDR3 region has the DNA TGTGCCAGCAGAGAGACAGGGGGTTTATACGAGCAGTACTTC.

This clone was found once. This rearrangement joins TRBV11-1 to TRBJ2-4, with D hard to call. Trimming removed 1 base from V and 8 bases from J, with 9 bases in between. Germline V gives CDR1 SGHAT, CDR2 FQDESV (reference sequence). The CDR3 has 13 residues. CDR3 bases: TGTGCCAGCAGCTTAGGTCCCGGTGACATTCAGTACTTC. Encoded protein: CASSLGPGDIQYF.

This clone was picked up many times. V and J are TRBV5-4 and TRBJ2-2; 7 bases match TRBD1. The CDR3 extends over 14 amino acids. Germline V lookup: CDR1 SGHNT, CDR2 YYREEE (reference sequence). The trim removed 4 bases at V and 8 bases at J, leaving 8 bases unmatched. The chain's CDR3 is CASSRTGAGGELFF. The CDR3 DNA reads TGTGCCAGCAGCCGCACAGGGGCCGGTGGGGAGCTGTTTTTT.

This clone was detected a few times. This chain connects TRBV29-1 to TRBJ1-1, with D hard to call. Trimming left V 3 bases short and J 7 bases short, with 9 bases between. The CDR3 contains 11 residues. Per germline, CDR1 SQVTM and CDR2 ANQGSEA. The CDR3 coding sequence is TGCAGCGTTGATCGGTCAGATGAAGCTTTCTTT. Translating it yields CSVDRSDEAFF. The full variable domain, with the rest looked up from reference TRBV29-1 and TRBJ1-1, is SAVISQKPSRDICQRGTSLTIQCQVDSQVTMMFWYRQQPGQSLTLIATANQGSEATYESGFVIDKFPISRPNLTFSTLTVSNMSPEDSSIYLCSVDRSDEAFFGQGTRLTVV.

This chain joins TRBV19 and TRBJ2-1; 10 bases agree with TRBD2. Per germline, CDR1 LNHDA and CDR2 SQIVND (reference sequence). The CDR3 spans 16 residues. Germline trimming cut 3 bases from V and 5 bases from J; bases unmatched to any gene: 7. The CDR3 region is CASSIPGLAAHNEQFF. CDR3 DNA sequence: TGTGCCAGTAGTATCCCCGGACTAGCGGCCCACAATGAGCAGTTCTTC.

The CDR3 coding sequence is TGTGCCAGTAGCATCGGACTAGCGGGAATGGTTGAGCAGTTCTTC. Its translation: CASSIGLAGMVEQFF. The chain employs TRBV19 and TRBJ2-1; TRBD2 matches 12 bases. The V gene end was trimmed by 6 bases and the J gene end by 9 bases; junction bases not matched to a gene: 9. Looked up from germline, CDR1 is LNHDA and CDR2 is SQIVND (reference sequence). There are 15 residues in the CDR3.

This clone was observed a few times. The rearrangement uses TRBV16 and TRBJ1-5; D unresolved. The germline V and J ends were trimmed by 2 bases and 2 bases, with 13 bases remaining between them. CDR3 length: 16 amino acids. Germline V gives CDR1 KGHSY, CDR2 FQNENV. The CDR3 spells CASSQAQEMGNQPQHF. The CDR3 nucleotides are TGTGCCAGCAGCCAAGCCCAGGAGATGGGCAATCAGCCCCAGCATTTT.

The CDR3 reads CASSRVLTFLTTPLDNEQFF. The CDR3 DNA reads TGTGCCAGCAGCCGAGTCCTTACCTTCTTGACTACGCCTCTCGACAATGAGCAGTTCTTC. The chain is built from TRBV27 and TRBJ2-1, with D possibly being TRBD2 (5 bases). Per germline, CDR1 MNHEY and CDR2 SMNVEV (reference sequence). CDR3 length: 20 residues. The V and J ends lost 6 bases and 5 bases respectively, with 32 bases between them.

The chain carries TRBV28 and TRBJ1-3; D is ambiguous. From germline, CDR1 is MDHEN and CDR2 SYDVKM. The V end was cut by 8 bases, the J end by 0 bases, with 17 bases between. The CDR3 length is 16 residues. CDR3 loop: CASSPYPQSSGNTIYF. For the CDR3, the DNA is TGTGCCAGCTCCCCGTACCCCCAGAGCTCTGGAAACACCATATATTTT.

The chain combines TRBV7-6 with TRBJ2-7, with a tentative D call TRBD1 (6 bases). Trimming stripped 1 base from V and 3 bases from J, with 13 bases between. In germline, CDR1 is SGHVS, CDR2 FNYEAQ. The CDR3 has 15 residues. This CDR3 reads CASSLGDQGLYEQYF. In nucleotides, the CDR3 is TGTGCCAGCAGCTTAGGAGATCAGGGGCTCTACGAGCAGTACTTC.

The chain couples TRBV28 to TRBJ2-1; D ambiguous. The CDR3 consists of 15 residues. CDR1 and CDR2 (germline): MDHEN, SYDVKM. With 5 bases removed from V and 3 bases from J, the gap between germline ends came to 14 bases. CDR3 coding DNA: TGTGCCAGCAGTGACGGGTCCTCAGGCTACAATGAGCAGTTCTTC. Translation: CASSDGSSGYNEQFF.